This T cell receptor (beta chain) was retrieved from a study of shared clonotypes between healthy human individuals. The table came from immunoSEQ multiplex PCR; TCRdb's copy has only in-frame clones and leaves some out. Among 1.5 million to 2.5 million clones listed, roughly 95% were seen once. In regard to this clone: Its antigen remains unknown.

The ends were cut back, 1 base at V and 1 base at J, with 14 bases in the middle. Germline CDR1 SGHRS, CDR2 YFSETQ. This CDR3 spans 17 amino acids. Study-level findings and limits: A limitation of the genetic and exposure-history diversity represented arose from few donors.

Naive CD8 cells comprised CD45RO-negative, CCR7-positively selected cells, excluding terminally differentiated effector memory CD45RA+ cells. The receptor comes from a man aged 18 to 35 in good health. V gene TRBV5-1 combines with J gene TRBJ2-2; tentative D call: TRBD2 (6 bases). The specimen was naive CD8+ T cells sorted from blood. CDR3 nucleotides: TGCGCCAGCAGCTTGTGGGGCTCGGGAGAGAACACCGGGGAGCTGTTTTTT. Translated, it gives CASSLWGSGENTGELFF.